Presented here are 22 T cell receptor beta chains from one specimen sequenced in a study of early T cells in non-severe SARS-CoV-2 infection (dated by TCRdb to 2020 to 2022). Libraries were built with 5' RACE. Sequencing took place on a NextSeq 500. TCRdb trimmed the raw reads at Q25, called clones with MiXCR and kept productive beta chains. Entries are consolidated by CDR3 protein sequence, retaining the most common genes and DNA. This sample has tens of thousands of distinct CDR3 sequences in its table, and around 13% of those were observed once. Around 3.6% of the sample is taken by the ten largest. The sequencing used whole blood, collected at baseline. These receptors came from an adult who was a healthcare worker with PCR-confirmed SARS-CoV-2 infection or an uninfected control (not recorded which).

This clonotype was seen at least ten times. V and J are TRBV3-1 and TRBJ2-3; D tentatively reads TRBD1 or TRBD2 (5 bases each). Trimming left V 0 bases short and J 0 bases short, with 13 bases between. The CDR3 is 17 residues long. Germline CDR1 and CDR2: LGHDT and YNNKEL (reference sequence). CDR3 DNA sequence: TGTGCCAGCAGCCAAGATTCGGGGCTAACCAGCACAGATACGCAGTATTTT. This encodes CASSQDSGLTSTDTQYF.

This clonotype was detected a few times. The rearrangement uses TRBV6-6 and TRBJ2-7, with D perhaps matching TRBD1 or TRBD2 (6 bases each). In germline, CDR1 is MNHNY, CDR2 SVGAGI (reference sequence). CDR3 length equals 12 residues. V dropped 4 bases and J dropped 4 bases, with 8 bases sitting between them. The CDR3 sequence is CASSSGAYEQYF. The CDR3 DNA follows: TGTGCCAGCAGTTCGGGGGCGTACGAGCAGTACTTC.

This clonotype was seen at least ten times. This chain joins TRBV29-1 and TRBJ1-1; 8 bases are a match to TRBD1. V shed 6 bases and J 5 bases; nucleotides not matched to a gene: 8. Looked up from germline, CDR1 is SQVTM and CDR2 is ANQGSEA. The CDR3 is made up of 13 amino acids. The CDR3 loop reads CSVETGGFTEAFF. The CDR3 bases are TGCAGCGTCGAAACAGGGGGTTTTACTGAAGCTTTCTTT.

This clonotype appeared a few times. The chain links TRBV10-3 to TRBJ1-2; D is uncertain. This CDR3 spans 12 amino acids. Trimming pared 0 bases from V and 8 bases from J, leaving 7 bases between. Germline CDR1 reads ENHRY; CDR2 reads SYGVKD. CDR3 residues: CAISESLEGYTF. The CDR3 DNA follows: TGTGCCATCAGTGAGTCGCTTGAGGGCTACACCTTC.

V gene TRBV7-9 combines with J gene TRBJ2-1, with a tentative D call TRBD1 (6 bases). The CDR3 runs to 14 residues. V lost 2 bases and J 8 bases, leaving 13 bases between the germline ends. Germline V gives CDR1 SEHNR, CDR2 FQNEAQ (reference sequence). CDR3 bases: TGTGCCAGCAGCTTAAGCCTCAAGGGGGATGAGCAGTTCTTC. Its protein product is CASSLSLKGDEQFF. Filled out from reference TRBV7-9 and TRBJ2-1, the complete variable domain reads DTGVSQNPRHKITKRGQNVTFRCDPISEHNRLYWYRQTLGQGPEFLTYFQNEAQLEKSRLLSDRFSAERPKGSFSTLEIQRTEQGDSAMYLCASSLSLKGDEQFFGPGTRLTVL.

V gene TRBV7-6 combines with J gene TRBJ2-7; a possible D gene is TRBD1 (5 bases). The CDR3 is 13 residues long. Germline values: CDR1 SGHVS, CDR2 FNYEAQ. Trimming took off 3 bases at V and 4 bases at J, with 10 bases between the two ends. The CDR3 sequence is CASSFAKGYEQYF. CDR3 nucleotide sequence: TGTGCCAGCAGCTTTGCGAAGGGGTACGAGCAGTACTTC. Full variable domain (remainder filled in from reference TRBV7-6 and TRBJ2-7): GAGVSQSPRYKVTKRGQDVALRCDPISGHVSLYWYRQALGQGPEFLTYFNYEAQQDKSGLPNDRFSAERPEGSISTLTIQRTEQRDSAMYRCASSFAKGYEQYFGPGTRLTVT.

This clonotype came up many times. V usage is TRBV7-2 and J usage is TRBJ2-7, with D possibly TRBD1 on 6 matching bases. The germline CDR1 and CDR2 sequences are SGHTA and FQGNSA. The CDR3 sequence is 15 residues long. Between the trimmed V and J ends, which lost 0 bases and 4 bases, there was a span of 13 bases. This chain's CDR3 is CASSLAGAGTYEQYF. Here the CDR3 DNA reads TGTGCCAGCAGCTTAGCCGGGGCAGGGACATACGAGCAGTACTTC. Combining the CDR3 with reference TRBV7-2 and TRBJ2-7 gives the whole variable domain GAGVSQSPSNKVTEKGKDVELRCDPISGHTALYWYRQSLGQGLEFLIYFQGNSAPDKSGLPSDRFSAERTGGSVSTLTIQRTQQEDSAVYLCASSLAGAGTYEQYFGPGTRLTVT.

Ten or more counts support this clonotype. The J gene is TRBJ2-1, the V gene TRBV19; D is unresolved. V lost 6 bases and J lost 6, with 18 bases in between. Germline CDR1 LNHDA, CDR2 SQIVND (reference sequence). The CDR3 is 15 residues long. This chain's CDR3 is CASRETGGRANEQFF. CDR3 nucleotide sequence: TGTGCCAGTAGGGAGACTGGCGGTCGGGCCAATGAGCAGTTCTTC.

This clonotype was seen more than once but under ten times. For the CDR3, the DNA is TGCAGTGCCATACAGGGATTGTACGAGCAGTACTTC. It yields the protein CSAIQGLYEQYF. The rearrangement links TRBV20-1 to TRBJ2-7; weak D call: TRBD1 (6 bases). CDR1 is DFQATT, CDR2 SNEGSKA, per germline (reference sequence). The CDR3 totals 12 residues. Trimming pared 6 bases from V and 4 bases from J, leaving 13 bases between.

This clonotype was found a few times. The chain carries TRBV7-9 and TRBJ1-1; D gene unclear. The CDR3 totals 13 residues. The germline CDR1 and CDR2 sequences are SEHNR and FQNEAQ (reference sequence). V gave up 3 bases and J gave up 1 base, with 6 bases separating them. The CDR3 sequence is CASSFRWNTEAFF. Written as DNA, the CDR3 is TGTGCCAGCAGCTTCCGCTGGAACACTGAAGCTTTCTTT.

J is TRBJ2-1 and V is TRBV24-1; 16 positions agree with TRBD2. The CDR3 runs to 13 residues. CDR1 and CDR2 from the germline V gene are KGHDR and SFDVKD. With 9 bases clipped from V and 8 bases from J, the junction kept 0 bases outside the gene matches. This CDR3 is CATGTSGRDEQFF. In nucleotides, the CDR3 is TGTGCCACCGGGACTAGCGGGAGGGATGAGCAGTTCTTC.

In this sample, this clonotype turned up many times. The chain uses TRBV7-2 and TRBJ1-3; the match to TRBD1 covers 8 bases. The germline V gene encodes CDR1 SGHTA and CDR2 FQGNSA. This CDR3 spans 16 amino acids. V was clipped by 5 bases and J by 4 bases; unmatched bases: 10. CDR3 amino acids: CASSPEDRVRGNTIYF. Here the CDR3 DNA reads TGTGCCAGCAGCCCAGAGGACAGGGTGAGAGGAAACACCATATATTTT. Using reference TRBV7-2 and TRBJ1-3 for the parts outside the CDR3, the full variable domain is GAGVSQSPSNKVTEKGKDVELRCDPISGHTALYWYRQSLGQGLEFLIYFQGNSAPDKSGLPSDRFSAERTGGSVSTLTIQRTQQEDSAVYLCASSPEDRVRGNTIYFGEGSWLTVV.

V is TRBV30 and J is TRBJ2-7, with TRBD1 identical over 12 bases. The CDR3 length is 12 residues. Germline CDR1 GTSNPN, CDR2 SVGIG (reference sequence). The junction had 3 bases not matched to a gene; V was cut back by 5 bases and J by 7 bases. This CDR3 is CAWGTGGREQYF. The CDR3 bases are TGTGCCTGGGGGACAGGGGGCAGAGAGCAGTACTTC.

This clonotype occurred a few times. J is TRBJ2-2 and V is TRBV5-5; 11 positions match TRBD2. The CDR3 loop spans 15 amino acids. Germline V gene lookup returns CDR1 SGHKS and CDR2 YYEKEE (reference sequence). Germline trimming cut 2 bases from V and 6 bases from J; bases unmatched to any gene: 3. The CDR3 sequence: CASSLLAGAPGELFF. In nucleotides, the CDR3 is TGTGCCAGCAGCTTACTAGCGGGAGCCCCCGGGGAGCTGTTTTTT.

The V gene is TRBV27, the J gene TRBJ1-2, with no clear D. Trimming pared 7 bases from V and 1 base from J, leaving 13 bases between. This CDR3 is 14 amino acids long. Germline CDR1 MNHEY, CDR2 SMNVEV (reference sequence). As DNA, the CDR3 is TGTGCCAGCACCTCAAATCAGGTTAACTATGGCTACACCTTC. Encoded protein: CASTSNQVNYGYTF.

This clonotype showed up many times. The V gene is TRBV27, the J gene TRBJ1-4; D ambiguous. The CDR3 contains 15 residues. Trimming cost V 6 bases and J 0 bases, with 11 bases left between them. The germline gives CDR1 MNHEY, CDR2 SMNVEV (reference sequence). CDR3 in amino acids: CASSSDGPTNEKLFF. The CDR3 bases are TGTGCCAGCAGCTCGGACGGACCAACTAATGAAAAACTGTTTTTT.

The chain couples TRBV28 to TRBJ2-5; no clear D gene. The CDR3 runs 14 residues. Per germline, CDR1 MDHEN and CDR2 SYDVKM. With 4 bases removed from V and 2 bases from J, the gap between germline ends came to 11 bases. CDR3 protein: CASSSYWVQETQYF. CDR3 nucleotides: TGTGCCAGCAGTTCCTATTGGGTACAAGAGACCCAGTACTTC.

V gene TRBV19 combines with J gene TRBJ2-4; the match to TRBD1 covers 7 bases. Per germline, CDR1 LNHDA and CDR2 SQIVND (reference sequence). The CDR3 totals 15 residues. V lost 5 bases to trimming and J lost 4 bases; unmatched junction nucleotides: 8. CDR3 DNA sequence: TGTGCCAGTAGTGGTTCTCAGACAGGGAAAAACATTCAGTACTTC. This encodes CASSGSQTGKNIQYF.

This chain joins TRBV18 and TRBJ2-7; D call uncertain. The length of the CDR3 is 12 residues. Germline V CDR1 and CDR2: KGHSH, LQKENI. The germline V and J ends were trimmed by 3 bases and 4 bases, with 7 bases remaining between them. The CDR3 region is CASSPTVYEQYF. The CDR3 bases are TGTGCCAGCTCACCGACGGTTTACGAGCAGTACTTC.

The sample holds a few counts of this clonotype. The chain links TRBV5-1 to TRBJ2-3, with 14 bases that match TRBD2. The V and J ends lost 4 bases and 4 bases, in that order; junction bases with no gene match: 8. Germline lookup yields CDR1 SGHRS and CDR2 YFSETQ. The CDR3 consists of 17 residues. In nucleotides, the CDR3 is TGCGCCAGCAGCCCCTATCGACTAGCGGGAGGGCCAGATACGCAGTATTTT. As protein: CASSPYRLAGGPDTQYF. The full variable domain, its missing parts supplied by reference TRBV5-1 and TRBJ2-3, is KAGVTQTPRYLIKTRGQQVTLSCSPISGHRSVSWYQQTPGQGLQFLFEYFSETQRNKGNFPGRFSGRQFSNSRSEMNVSTLELGDSALYLCASSPYRLAGGPDTQYFGPGTRLTVL.

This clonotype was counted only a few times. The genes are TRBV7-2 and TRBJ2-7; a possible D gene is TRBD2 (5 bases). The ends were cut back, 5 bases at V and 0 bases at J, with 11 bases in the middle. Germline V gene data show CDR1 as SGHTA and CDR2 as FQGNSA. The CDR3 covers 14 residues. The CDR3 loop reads CASSRTRSSYEQYF. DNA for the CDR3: TGTGCCAGCAGCCGGACTCGGAGCTCCTACGAGCAGTACTTC.

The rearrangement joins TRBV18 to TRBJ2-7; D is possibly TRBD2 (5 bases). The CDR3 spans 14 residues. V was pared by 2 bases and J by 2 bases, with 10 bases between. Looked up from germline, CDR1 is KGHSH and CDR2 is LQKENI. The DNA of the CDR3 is TGTGCCAGCTCACCAGGGAGTGGGACCTACGAGCAGTACTTC. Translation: CASSPGSGTYEQYF.